This paragraph covers one T cell receptor beta chain sequence. Its antigen remains unknown. The CDR3 spans 16 residues. CDR1 ENHRY and CDR2 SYGVKD come from the germline V gene. V was pared by 3 bases and J by 7 bases, with 9 bases of the junction left unmatched. TCRdb independently ran MiXCR on the reads; one entry per CDR3 protein. This sample has approximately 590,000 distinct CDR3 sequences, with 35% to 50% found just once. This specimen belongs to a study of T cell repertoires in cytomegalovirus infection. At the level of the study: CMV infection and matching HLA type were both indicated by public TCR beta signatures.

The sequencing used cultured PBMCs, collected from culture after CMV antigen stimulation. The chain uses TRBV10-3 and TRBJ2-5; 12 nucleotides agree with TRBD2. The origin of this receptor is a human donor in good health (CMV status not recorded). Some clones in this sample may be carry-over from other donors' samples. The CDR3 here is CAISDSGTSGPRTQYF. The CDR3 nucleotides are TGTGCCATCAGTGACTCGGGGACTAGCGGGCCGAGGACCCAGTACTTC.